This T cell receptor (beta chain) is drawn from a study of blood T cells in healthy people across ages. The wider study: About one barcoded beta molecule was captured per two T cells (by template switching).

Study-wide points: The fall in TCR beta diversity per million T cells was roughly linear with age.

Germline V gene sequence: CDR1 MNHNY, CDR2 SVGAGI (reference sequence). Trimming cost V 2 bases and J 4 bases, with 11 bases left between them. The CDR3 has 15 residues. Each of the donors had 8 to 10 milliliters of peripheral blood drawn into EDTA-treated Vacutainer tubes. The authors extracted at least 5 micrograms of total RNA per sample. The authors ran a second PCR of 7 to 11 cycles using a sample-barcoded 5' primer and a J-beta primer mix. Via MiXCR, TCRdb re-called the 5' RACE reads, giving one row per CDR3 protein. Of 1.5 million or so distinct CDR3 sequences detected, approximately 43% appear once; the ten largest clones hold roughly 3.7%. Points on this clonotype: Its antigen is currently unknown.

This sequence joins TRBV6-6 and TRBJ1-4; D is unclear. This clonotype was sampled from a woman aged 18 to 35 in good health. Sequenced input: blood. CDR3: CASSYVPGDNEKLFF. CDR3 nucleotide sequence: TGTGCCAGCAGTTACGTACCGGGAGATAATGAAAAACTGTTTTTT.